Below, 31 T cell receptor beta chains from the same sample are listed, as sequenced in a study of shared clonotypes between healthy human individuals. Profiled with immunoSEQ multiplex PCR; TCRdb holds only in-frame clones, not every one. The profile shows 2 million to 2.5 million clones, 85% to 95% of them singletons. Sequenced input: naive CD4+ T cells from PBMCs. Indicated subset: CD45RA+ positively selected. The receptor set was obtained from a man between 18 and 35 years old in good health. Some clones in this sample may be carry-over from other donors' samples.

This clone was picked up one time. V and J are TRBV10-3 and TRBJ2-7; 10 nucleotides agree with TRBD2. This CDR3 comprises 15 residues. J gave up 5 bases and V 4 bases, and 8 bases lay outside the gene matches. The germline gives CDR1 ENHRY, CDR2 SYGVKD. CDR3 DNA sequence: TGTGCCATCAGTGGGGTAGCGGGAGGATACGACGAGCAGTACTTC. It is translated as CAISGVAGGYDEQYF.

DNA of the CDR3: TGTGCCAGCAGGTCTCCTTACACCGGGGAGCTGTTTTTT. Protein product: CASRSPYTGELFF. The rearrangement joins TRBV6-5 to TRBJ2-2; the D is unclear. Trimming took 6 bases from V and 3 from J, leaving 8 bases between them. The CDR3 totals 13 residues. Germline V CDR1 and CDR2: MNHEY, SVGAGI.

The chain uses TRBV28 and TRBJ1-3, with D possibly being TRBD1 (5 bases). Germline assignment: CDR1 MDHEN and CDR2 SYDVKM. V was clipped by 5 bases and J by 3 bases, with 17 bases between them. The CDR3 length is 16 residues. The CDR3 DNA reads TGTGCCAGCAGTCTAAGGGGAATTGGACATGGAAACACCATATATTTT. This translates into CASSLRGIGHGNTIYF.

CDR3 region: CASSAGTGFYEQYF. In DNA form, the CDR3 reads TGTGCCAGCAGTGCCGGGACAGGGTTCTACGAGCAGTACTTC. The rearrangement links TRBV28 to TRBJ2-7, with 9 bases aligning to TRBD1. The V gene's germline CDR1 is MDHEN and CDR2 SYDVKM. This CDR3 spans 14 amino acids. J gave up 3 bases and V 5 bases, and 5 bases lay outside the gene matches.

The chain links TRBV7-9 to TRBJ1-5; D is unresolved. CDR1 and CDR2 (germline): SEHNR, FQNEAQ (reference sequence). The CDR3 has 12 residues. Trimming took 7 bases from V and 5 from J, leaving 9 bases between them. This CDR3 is CASNWEDQPQHF. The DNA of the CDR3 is TGTGCCAGCAATTGGGAGGATCAGCCCCAGCATTTT. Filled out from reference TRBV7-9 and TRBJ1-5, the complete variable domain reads DTGVSQNPRHKITKRGQNVTFRCDPISEHNRLYWYRQTLGQGPEFLTYFQNEAQLEKSRLLSDRFSAERPKGSFSTLEIQRTEQGDSAMYLCASNWEDQPQHFGDGTRLSIL.

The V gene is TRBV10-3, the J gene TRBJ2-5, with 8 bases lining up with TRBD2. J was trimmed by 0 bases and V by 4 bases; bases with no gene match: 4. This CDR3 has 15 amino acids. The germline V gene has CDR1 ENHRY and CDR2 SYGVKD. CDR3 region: CAISVGGRNQETQYF. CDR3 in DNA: TGTGCCATCAGTGTGGGCGGGAGGAACCAAGAGACCCAGTACTTC.

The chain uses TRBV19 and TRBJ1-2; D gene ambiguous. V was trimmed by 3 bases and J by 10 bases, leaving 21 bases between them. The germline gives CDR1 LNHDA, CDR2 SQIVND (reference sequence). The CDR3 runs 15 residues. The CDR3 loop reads CASSMRIVLGGDYTF. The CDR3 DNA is TGTGCCAGTAGTATGAGGATTGTGTTGGGTGGAGACTACACCTTC.

The CDR3 sequence is CASSLAGTSIYNEQFF. CDR3 nucleotides: TGTGCCAGCAGCTTAGCCGGGACTAGCATCTACAATGAGCAGTTCTTC. The chain joins TRBV11-3 to TRBJ2-1, with 9 bases that match TRBD2. V dropped 1 base and J dropped 3; count of bases not matched to a gene: 4. The CDR3 loop spans 16 amino acids. Germline V CDR1 and CDR2: SGHNT, YENEEA. The whole variable domain, remainder taken from reference TRBV11-3 and TRBJ2-1, is EAGVVQSPRYKIIEKKQPVAFWCNPISGHNTLYWYLQNLGQGPELLIRYENEEAVDDSQLPKDRFSAERLKGVDSTLKIQPAELGDSAVYLCASSLAGTSIYNEQFFGPGTRLTVL.

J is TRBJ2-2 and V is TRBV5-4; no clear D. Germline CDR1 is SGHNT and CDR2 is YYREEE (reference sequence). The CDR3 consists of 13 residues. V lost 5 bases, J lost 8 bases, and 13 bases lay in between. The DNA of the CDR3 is TGTGCCAGCAGACCAGAACTCCGGGGGGAGCTGTTTTTT. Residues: CASRPELRGELFF.

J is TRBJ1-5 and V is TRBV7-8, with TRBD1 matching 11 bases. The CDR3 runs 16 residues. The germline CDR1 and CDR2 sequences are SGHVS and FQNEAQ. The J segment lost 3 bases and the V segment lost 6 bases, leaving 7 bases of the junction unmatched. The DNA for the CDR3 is TGTGCCAGCAGGAGGGGACAGGGGGTTGACAATCAGCCCCAGCATTTT. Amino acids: CASRRGQGVDNQPQHF.

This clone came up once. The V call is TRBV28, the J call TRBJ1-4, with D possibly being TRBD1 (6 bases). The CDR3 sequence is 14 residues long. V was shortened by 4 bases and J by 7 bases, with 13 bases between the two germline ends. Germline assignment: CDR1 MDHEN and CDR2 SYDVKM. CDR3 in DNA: TGTGCCAGCAGTTACAGGGAAATTGGTGAAAAACTGTTTTTT. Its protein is CASSYREIGEKLFF.

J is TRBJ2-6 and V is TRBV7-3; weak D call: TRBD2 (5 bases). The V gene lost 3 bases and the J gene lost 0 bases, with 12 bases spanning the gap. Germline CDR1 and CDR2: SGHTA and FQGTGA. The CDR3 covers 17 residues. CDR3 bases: TGTGCCAGCAGCTTTTGGACGGGGAACTCTGGGGCCAACGTCCTGACTTTC. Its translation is CASSFWTGNSGANVLTF.

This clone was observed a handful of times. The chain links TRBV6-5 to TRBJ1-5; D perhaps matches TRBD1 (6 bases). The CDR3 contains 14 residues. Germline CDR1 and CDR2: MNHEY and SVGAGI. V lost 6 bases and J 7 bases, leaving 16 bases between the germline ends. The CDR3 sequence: CASSDTGPLQPQHF. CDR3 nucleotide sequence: TGTGCCAGCAGCGACACAGGGCCACTCCAGCCCCAGCATTTT.

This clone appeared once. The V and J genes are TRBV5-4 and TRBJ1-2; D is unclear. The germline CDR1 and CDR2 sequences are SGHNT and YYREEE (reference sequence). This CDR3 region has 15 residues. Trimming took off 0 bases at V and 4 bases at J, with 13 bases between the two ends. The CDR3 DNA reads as TGTGCCAGCAGCTTGGATCGGGGAGGCGGCTATGGCTACACCTTC. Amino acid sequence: CASSLDRGGGYGYTF.

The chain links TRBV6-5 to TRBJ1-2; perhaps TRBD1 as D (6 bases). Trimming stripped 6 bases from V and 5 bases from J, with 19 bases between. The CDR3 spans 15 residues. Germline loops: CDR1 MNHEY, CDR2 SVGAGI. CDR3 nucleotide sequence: TGTGCCAGCAGCACCCGGGGGGGGACATCGTATGGCTACACCTTC. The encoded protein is CASSTRGGTSYGYTF.

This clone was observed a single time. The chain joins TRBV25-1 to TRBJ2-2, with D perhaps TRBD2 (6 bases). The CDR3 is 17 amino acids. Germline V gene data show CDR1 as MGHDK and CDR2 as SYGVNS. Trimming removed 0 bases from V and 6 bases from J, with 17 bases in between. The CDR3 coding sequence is TGTGCCAGCAGTGAATATAGGGCAGGGAGGCGGGCCGGGGAGCTGTTTTTT. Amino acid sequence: CASSEYRAGRRAGELFF.

The CDR3 nucleotides read TGTGCCAGCAGTTATCTGCGGGGCTACGAGCAGTACTTC. Its translation: CASSYLRGYEQYF. The chain has TRBV6-5 and TRBJ2-7; D may be TRBD2 (6 bases). Between the trimmed V and J ends, which lost 3 bases and 3 bases, there was a span of 9 bases. Germline V CDR1 and CDR2: MNHEY, SVGAGI. There are 13 residues in the CDR3.

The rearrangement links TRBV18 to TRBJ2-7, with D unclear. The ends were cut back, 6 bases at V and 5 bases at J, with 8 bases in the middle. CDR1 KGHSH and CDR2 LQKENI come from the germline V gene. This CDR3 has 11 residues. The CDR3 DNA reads TGTGCCAGCTCGAATGGAAACGAGCAGTACTTC. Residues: CASSNGNEQYF.

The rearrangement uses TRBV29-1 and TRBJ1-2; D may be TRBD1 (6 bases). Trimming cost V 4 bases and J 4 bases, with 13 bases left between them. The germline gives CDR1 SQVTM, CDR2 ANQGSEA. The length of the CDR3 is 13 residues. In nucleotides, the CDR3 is TGCAGCGTTGCTACAGGGCACAGCTATGGCTACACCTTC. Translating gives CSVATGHSYGYTF. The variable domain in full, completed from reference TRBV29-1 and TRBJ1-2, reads SAVISQKPSRDICQRGTSLTIQCQVDSQVTMMFWYRQQPGQSLTLIATANQGSEATYESGFVIDKFPISRPNLTFSTLTVSNMSPEDSSIYLCSVATGHSYGYTFGSGTRLTVV.

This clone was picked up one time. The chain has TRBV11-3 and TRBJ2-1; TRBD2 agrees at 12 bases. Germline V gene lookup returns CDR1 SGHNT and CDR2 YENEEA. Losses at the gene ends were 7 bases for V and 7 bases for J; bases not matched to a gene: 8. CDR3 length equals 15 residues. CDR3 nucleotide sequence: TGTGCCAGCAAGGCCGGGACTAGCGGGTCGAATGAGCAGTTCTTC. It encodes CASKAGTSGSNEQFF.

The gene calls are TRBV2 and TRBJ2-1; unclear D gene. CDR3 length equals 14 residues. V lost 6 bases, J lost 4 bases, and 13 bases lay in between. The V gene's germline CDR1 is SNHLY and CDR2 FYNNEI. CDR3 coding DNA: TGTGCCAGCAGGGTGAGTGGCGGTTACAATGAGCAGTTCTTC. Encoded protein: CASRVSGGYNEQFF.

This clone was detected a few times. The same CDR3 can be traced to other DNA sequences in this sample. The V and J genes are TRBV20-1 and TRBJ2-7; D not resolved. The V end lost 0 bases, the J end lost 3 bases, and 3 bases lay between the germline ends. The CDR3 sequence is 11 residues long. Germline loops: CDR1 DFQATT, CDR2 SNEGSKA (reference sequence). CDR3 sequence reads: CSARDGYEQYF. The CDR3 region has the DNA TGCAGTGCTAGAGATGGCTACGAGCAGTACTTC.

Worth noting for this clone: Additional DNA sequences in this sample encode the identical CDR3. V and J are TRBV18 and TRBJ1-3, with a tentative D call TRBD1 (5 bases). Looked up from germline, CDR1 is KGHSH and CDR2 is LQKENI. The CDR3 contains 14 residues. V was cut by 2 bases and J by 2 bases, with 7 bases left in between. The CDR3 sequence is CASSPGGTGNTIYF. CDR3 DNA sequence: TGTGCCAGCTCACCAGGGGGGACTGGAAACACCATATATTTT. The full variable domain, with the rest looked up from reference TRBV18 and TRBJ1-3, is NAGVMQNPRHLVRRRGQEARLRCSPMKGHSHVYWYRQLPEEGLKFMVYLQKENIIDESGMPKERFSAEFPKEGPSILRIQQVVRGDSAAYFCASSPGGTGNTIYFGEGSWLTVV.

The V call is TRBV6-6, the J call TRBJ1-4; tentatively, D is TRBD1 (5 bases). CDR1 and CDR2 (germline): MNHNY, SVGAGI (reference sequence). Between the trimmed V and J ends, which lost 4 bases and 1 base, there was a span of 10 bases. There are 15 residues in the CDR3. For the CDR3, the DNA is TGTGCCAGCAGTTTCAGGGTGGAAACTAATGAAAAACTGTTTTTT. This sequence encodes CASSFRVETNEKLFF.

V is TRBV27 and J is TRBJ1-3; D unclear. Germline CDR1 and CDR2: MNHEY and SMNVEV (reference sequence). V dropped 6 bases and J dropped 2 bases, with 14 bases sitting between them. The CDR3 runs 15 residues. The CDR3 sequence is CASRTTGSAGNTIYF. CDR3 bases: TGTGCCAGCAGGACGACTGGGAGCGCTGGAAACACCATATATTTT.

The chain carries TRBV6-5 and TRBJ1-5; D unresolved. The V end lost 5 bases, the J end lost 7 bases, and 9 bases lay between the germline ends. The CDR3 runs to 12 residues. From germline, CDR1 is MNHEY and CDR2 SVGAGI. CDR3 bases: TGTGCCAGCAGTATAATTGGGCAGCCCCAGCATTTT. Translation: CASSIIGQPQHF.

The CDR3: CASATPGDAAGELFF. The CDR3 DNA reads as TGTGCCAGCGCCACCCCGGGAGATGCGGCCGGGGAGCTGTTTTTT. V usage is TRBV28 and J usage is TRBJ2-2; D may be TRBD2 (6 bases). Germline CDR1 reads MDHEN; CDR2 reads SYDVKM. The CDR3 has 15 amino acids. The V end lost 8 bases, the J end lost 6 bases, and 19 bases lay between the germline ends.

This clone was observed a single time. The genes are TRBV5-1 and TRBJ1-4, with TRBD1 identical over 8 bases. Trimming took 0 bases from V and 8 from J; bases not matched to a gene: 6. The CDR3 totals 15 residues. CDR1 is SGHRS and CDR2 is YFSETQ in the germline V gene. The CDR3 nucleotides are TGCGCCAGCAGCTTGGCGGGACAGGTTTTGGAAAAACTGTTTTTT. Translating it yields CASSLAGQVLEKLFF.

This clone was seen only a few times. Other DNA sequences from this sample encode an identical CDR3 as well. The CDR3 protein is CASSSEGGTEAFF. The CDR3 DNA follows: TGTGCCAGCAGCTCGGAGGGGGGCACTGAAGCTTTCTTT. This chain uses TRBV7-9 with TRBJ1-1; TRBD1 is a possible D gene (6 bases). Germline CDR1 and CDR2: SEHNR and FQNEAQ (reference sequence). This CDR3 contains 13 residues. V was trimmed by 4 bases and J by 4 bases, leaving 10 bases between them.

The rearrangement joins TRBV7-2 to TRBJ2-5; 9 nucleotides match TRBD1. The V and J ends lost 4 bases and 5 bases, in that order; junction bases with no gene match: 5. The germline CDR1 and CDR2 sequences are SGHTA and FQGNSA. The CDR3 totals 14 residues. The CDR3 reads CASSSGQGRETQYF. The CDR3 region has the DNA TGTGCCAGCAGCTCGGGACAGGGTCGGGAGACCCAGTACTTC. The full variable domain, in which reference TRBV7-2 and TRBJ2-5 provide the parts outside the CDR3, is GAGVSQSPSNKVTEKGKDVELRCDPISGHTALYWYRQSLGQGLEFLIYFQGNSAPDKSGLPSDRFSAERTGGSVSTLTIQRTQQEDSAVYLCASSSGQGRETQYFGPGTRLLVL.

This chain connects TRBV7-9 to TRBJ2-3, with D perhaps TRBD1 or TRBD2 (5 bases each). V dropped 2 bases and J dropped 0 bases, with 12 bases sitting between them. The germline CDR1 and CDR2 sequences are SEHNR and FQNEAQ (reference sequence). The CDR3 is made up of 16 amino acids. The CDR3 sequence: CASSLYGGSSTDTQYF. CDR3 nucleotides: TGTGCCAGCAGCTTATATGGGGGTAGTAGCACAGATACGCAGTATTTT.